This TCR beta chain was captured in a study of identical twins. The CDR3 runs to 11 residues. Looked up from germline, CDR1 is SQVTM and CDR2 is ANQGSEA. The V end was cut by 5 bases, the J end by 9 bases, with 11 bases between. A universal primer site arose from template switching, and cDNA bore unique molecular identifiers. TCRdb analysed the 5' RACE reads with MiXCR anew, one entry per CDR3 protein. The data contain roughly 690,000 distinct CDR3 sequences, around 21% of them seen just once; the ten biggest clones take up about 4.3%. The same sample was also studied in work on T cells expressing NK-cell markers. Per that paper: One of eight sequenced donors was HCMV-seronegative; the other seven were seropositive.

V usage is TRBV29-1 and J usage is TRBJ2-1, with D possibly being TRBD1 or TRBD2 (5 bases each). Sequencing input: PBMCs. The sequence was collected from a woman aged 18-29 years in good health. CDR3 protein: CSVRPGAEQFF. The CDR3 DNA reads TGCAGCGTTCGCCCCGGGGCTGAGCAGTTCTTC.